Reported below is one TCR beta chain. The antigen it binds to is not known. Per-base qualities were not stored, and no clone one base away is much larger. Enrolling through a virtual design, the prospective study's participants ranged in age from roughly 18 to 89 years and lived across roughly 24 United States geographic areas. In the prospective study, cohorts were assigned on the basis of participant-reported clinical history obtained from a screening survey and a study questionnaire. For ImmuneRACE Cohort 3, a participant was defined as recovered based on two consecutive negative NP/OP PCR tests, clearance by a healthcare professional, or resolution of symptoms. In the prospective study, mobile phlebotomists collected whole blood, serum and a nasopharyngeal or oropharyngeal swab from each participant. Prospective study participants could optionally give additional blood draws and questionnaires over a 2-month period. Prospective study blood samples were shipped either frozen or at room temperature before DNA extraction.

This entry is derived from a study of blood T cell repertoires in COVID-19 (dated by TCRdb to 2018 to 2021). Regarding the complete study: Collaborator samples came from the United States, Italy and Spain and covered acute and convalescent phases of COVID-19. Samples came from the ongoing ImmuneRACE study (first 160 participants) plus 1,254 subjects from 6 global collaborators. A freely available public database, intended as a resource for researchers studying the immune response to SARS-CoV-2, is where the repertoires were released. Where available, HLA class I and class II types were taken from metadata supplied by the sample provider and were not determined by assay-based typing. The sample metadata nearly always contained a de-identified subject ID, COVID-19 status, age in years and sex. Subjects who had been exposed to COVID-19, were actively infected with it, or had recovered from it provided the deeply sampled blood TCRbeta repertoires that made up the dataset. The prospective study material was composed of cDNA or gDNA derived from T cells, B-cell-depleted T cells, or PBMCs.

At the junction V is shortened by 0 bases and J by 7 bases; bases outside the gene matches: 21. The germline V gene supplies CDR1 SGHRS and CDR2 YFSETQ. The CDR3 contains 19 residues, cysteine and phenylalanine counted. Left in the record is the CDR3 DNA by itself, 57 bases read in frame from the first base. TCRbeta CDR3 regions were amplified from genomic DNA using the immunoSEQ Assay, a bias-controlled multiplex PCR. The authors' pipeline ran thus. Within the assay, amplification of reference gene primers was used to estimate how many nucleated cells each sample contained. To quantify the absolute abundance of each unique TCRbeta CDR3 rearrangement, sequence reads were collapsed and filtered. Productive Simpson clonality was computed per sample as the square root of Simpson's diversity index over productive rearrangements. Not all clones reach the TCRdb copy of this immuneACCESS table, which keeps in-frame sequences only. Checked studies attribute under half of the gap to unresolved V genes and leave the rest unexplained. V and J calls plus clone size are reproduced from that table; the DNA served to infer D and trimming. The sample has around 300,000 clones on record, approximately 88% of them singletons. The ten largest clones take up about 5% of the sample.

Broader findings and caveats from the paper: How much clinical and demographic metadata was included differed by source and by participant, and the metadata was provided uncurated.

The chain is encoded by TRBV5-1 joined to TRBJ2-7; TRBD1 fits 8 bases in the junction. This TCR was recovered from a young man who had recovered from COVID-19. Sequenced sample: PBMCs or T cells enriched from blood (not recorded which). The CDR3 sequence is CASSLGVYGSGQGSGEQYF. Here is the DNA: TGCGCCAGCAGCTTGGGCGTGTATGGGTCCGGACAGGGCTCGGGTGAGCAGTACTTC.